This T cell receptor (beta chain) originates from a study of T cells in localized non-small cell lung cancer (TCRdb year 2020). Background on the whole study: The study analyzed T cell repertoires of hundreds of early-stage NSCLC patients, comparing tumors and uninvolved tumor-adjacent lungs. All 240 or so NSCLC patients in the cohort were treatment-naive and had localized lung tumors that were resected. The mean age of the NSCLC patients was roughly 63 years, with 120 to 150 men and nearly 110 women. On the study overall, not on this receptor specifically: A median of around 50 of the top 100 tumor clones turned up in the paired uninvolved adjacent lung, and fewer than 35 of those clones also ranked among the top 100 of that same adjacent lung. Since the design was exploratory, TCR variables were selected using unadjusted p-values with no false-discovery rate correction. Longer overall survival was associated with higher T cell density in blood, whereas shorter survival was associated with higher clonality in adjacent lung. Because multi-region tumor sequencing was not performed, intratumor heterogeneity could not be ruled out. The highest T cell clonality was observed in uninvolved tumor-adjacent lung, where clonality exceeded that of tumor, suggesting that antigenic responses were more focused in uninvolved tumor-adjacent lung.

This clone appeared a single time. Its binding antigen is unknown. Base qualities are not at hand, and no much larger clone is one base apart. The immunoSEQ Assay was used to sequence TCR beta CDR3 regions from DNA. The original methods were these. T cell density was computed as TCR beta template counts normalized to usable DNA estimated by amplifying housekeeping genes. Using the preseqR package, richness was estimated by extrapolating to 120,000 templates for tissue samples and 400,000 templates for PBMC samples. Clonality was calculated as one minus Pielou's evenness. Differential abundance testing on productive amino-acid clonotypes, with a minimum total count of 5 and an alpha of 0.1, was used to identify tissue-enriched TCRs. Repertoire overlap between compartments was quantified with the Jaccard Index and Morisita Overlap Index. TCR beta CDR3s were clustered by GLIPH together with public tetramer-defined viral CDR3s, and at least three viral sequences plus V-gene enrichment were required for viral motifs. The table comes from immuneACCESS by way of TCRdb, which keeps in-frame sequences with V and J called. Part of the clones is missing from these tables; in studies checked, under half for an unresolved V gene and the rest for unknown reasons. From that table come the V and J calls and clone size; the DNA was used to work out D and trimming. The sample has some 1,700 clones on record, around a third of them singletons. Together, the top ten hold about 11% of the sample.

At diagnosis, peripheral blood, uninvolved tumor-adjacent lung and tumor were collected and were preserved as a mix of fresh-frozen and FFPE material. Including the terminal cysteine and phenylalanine, the CDR3 comprises 13 residues. The DNA shown is the 39-base CDR3, in frame from base 1. V is pared back by 8 bases and J by 1 base, with 11 bases lying between the germline termini. CDR1 LNHDA and CDR2 SQIVND are derived from the germline V gene (reference sequence). Recombination connected TRBV19 to TRBJ1-1, with the D gene too uncertain to name. This TCR came from an older female donor with stage I squamous cell lung carcinoma. Material: lung tumor tissue, obtained before any cancer treatment. The bases read TGTGCCAGTTACCGGAGACAGAACACTGAAGCTTTCTTT. This is translated as CASYRRQNTEAFF.